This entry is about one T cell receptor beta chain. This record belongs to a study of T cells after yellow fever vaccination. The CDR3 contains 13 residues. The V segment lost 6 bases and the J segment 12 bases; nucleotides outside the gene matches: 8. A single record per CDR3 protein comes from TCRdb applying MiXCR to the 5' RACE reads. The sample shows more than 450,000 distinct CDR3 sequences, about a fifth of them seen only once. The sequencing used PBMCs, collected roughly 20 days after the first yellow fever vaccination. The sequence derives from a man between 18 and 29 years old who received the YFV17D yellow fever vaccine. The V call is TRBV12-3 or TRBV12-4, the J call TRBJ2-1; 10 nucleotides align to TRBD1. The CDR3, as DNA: TGTGCCAGCAGGGTCGGGACAGGGGCGGTGCAGTTCTTC. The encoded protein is CASRVGTGAVQFF.